This record covers a single TCR beta chain. Its antigen is still unknown. Sequencing of TCR beta was carried out in blood CD8+ and CD4+ T cells. Multiple sclerosis controls were treatment-naive patients with stable or active relapsing-remitting disease. Random hexamers served to reverse transcribe roughly 0.5 to 1 ug RNA. TCRdb re-analysed the immunoSEQ multiplex PCR reads in MiXCR, keeping a single row per CDR3 protein. The table has roughly 150,000 distinct CDR3 sequences, roughly 94% seen once; the top ten hold roughly 0.099%. The data were obtained in a study of CD8 T cells in Susac syndrome. Regarding the study as a whole: In its TCR sequencing and HLA analysis, the study acknowledged that the number of individuals was relatively small.

With 8 bases removed from V and 7 bases from J, the gap between germline ends came to 17 bases. The CDR3 is 13 amino acids. The V and J genes are TRBV12-3 or TRBV12-4 and TRBJ1-2, with D perhaps matching TRBD1 (6 bases). This sequence originates from a human donor with multiple sclerosis. Sequencing was done on a sample of CD4+ T cells from PBMCs. This CDR3 reads CASRSQGFLGYTF. In nucleotides, the CDR3 is TGTGCCAGCCGGTCACAGGGATTTCTTGGCTACACCTTC.